This T cell receptor beta chain appears in the sequencing data of a study of blood T cells in healthy people across ages (dated by TCRdb to 2015 to 2017). Notes on the research overall: In model experiments, template switching captured about one uniquely barcoded TCR beta cDNA molecule for every two T cells. To avoid experimental bias, donors of different ages were randomly spread across the sequencing lanes. Donors were grouped into four age groups: young (average roughly 15 years), middle-aged (approximately 41), aged (approximately 58) and long-lived (82). Age-related changes in TCR beta repertoire diversity were measured in the study by deep sequencing normalized with unique cDNA molecular identifiers. For two donors (one aged 18 to 30 and one aged 80 or older), the study analyzed two additional independent replicas of 1 million unique cDNA reads from the same blood draw.

Systemically healthy Caucasian individuals from Russia, approximately 39 in total and aged 6 to 90 years, were included as donors. Each donor gave 8 to 10 milliliters of peripheral blood, drawn into EDTA-treated Vacutainer tubes. Ficoll-Paque density-gradient centrifugation was used to isolate PBMCs, with at least 7 million obtained per sample. Total RNA, at least 6 micrograms per sample, was extracted from PBMCs with Trizol reagent. The percentages of naive CD45RAhigh/CD27high T cells were determined by flow cytometry on a PBMC aliquot from every donor. The library relied on 5' RACE. Sequencer: Illumina HiSeq 2500. A second PCR of roughly 7 to 12 cycles was run with a J-beta primer mix and a sample-barcoded 5' primer. A unique molecular identifier was introduced onto each TCR beta cDNA molecule by a template-switch 5' adaptor carrying 12 random nucleotides. Each sample yielded at least 2.5 million CDR3-containing paired-end reads. First-strand cDNA synthesis was performed from all RNA using the Mint cDNA synthesis kit, with priming by a TRBC-specific oligonucleotide. After uracil-DNA glycosylase treatment, a first 18-cycle PCR used universal primers M1SS and BC2_uni_R on all cDNA. The authors processed their data as follows. Normalization of each sample was performed by random selection of 1 million high-quality reads, each carrying a distinct molecular identifier. Reads with shared molecular identifiers were discarded instead of being binned into consensus sequences. MiTCR, set to a Q25 quality threshold and the strictest error-elimination algorithm, was used for CDR3 identification, clonotype clustering and error correction. A nonparametric unseen species model with Euler transformation was used to estimate lower-bound total TCR beta diversity. Through fastp at Q25 and MiXCR, TCRdb rebuilt clones from the public reads, retaining in-frame beta chains. Identical CDR3 protein sequences are pooled into one entry, listed with their most common genes and DNA. TCRdb's processing, not the authors' own work, is the source of the V and J calls. The sample profile shows 600,000 or so distinct CDR3 sequences; more than 45% of them were found once. The top ten clones comprise around 24% of the sample.

Study-level results and caveats: The long-lived group showed more naive CD4+ T cells, fewer expanded clones and increased TCR diversity than the aged group, suggesting age selection. Observed TCR beta diversity correlated strongly with the percentage of naive T cells measured by flow cytometry. Donor CMV infection status was unknown, potentially confounding age-related changes in expanded clonotypes. Observed TCR beta diversity per million T cells fell roughly linearly with age, and a significant reduction was already apparent by age around 40. Conclusive comparison of naive and antigen-experienced compartments was prevented by the profiling of bulk unsorted PBMCs. Total diversity estimates from one million sequenced T cells were considered lower bounds and underestimates.

Comment on this clonotype: Its antigen specificity is not known. Base qualities were left out, and no much larger clone turns up one base away.

The receptor was isolated from a man aged 80 or over in good health. Source material: blood.

The CDR3 corresponds to CASSRAGVQETQYF. The bases read TGTGCCAGCAGCCGAGCGGGGGTCCAAGAGACCCAGTACTTC. The V gene is TRBV7-2 and the J gene is TRBJ2-5, with 8 bases aligning to TRBD2. According to the germline V gene, CDR1 reads SGHTA and CDR2 reads FQGNSA. The CDR3 sequence holds 14 residues, the cysteine and phenylalanine included. The kept DNA is CDR3 alone, 42 bases in frame from the first base. For this chain, trimming is 5 bases at the V end and 1 base at the J end, and the number of junction bases without a gene match is 3.